The T cell receptor beta chain under discussion was sequenced for a study of T-cell reconstitution after alpha-beta-depleted transplantation in children. Regarding the study as a whole: Diversity of TCRbeta at day 60 was high in some patients, arising from surviving recipient T cells and thymic progenitors. Several hundred graft clones that had expanded were reportedly the source of alpha-beta T cells about two months after transplant. T-cell numbers and diversity one year post-transplant derived largely from freshly generated T cells.

Comments on this clonotype: Its specificity is not known.

Unique molecular identifiers were incorporated into the prepared TCRbeta library. TCRdb called the PCR reads again in MiXCR, with one record for every CDR3 protein. The sample yields some 440,000 distinct CDR3 sequences, about 17% seen once. The TCR sequence derives from a boy in the first two years of life who had a stem cell transplant for Wiskott-Aldrich syndrome, so the T cells may come from the graft donor. The sequences come from PBMCs, mostly from graft donor cells, collected 360 days after TCRalphabeta/CD19-depleted stem cell transplant.

The CDR3 sequence is CASCLRLSYEQYF. CDR3 in DNA: TGTGCCAGCTGTCTTCGGTTGTCCTACGAGCAGTACTTC. This rearrangement joins TRBV5-6 to TRBJ2-7; D remains ambiguous. V lost 7 bases, J lost 1 base, and 12 bases lay in between. Germline lookup yields CDR1 SGHDT and CDR2 YYEEEE. CDR3 length: 13 amino acids. Supplemented by reference TRBV5-6 and TRBJ2-7, the full variable domain reads DAGVTQSPTHLIKTRGQQVTLRCSPKSGHDTVSWYQQALGQGPQFIFQYYEEEERQRGNFPDRFSGHQFPNYSSELNVNALLLGDSALYLCASCLRLSYEQYFGPGTRLTVT.